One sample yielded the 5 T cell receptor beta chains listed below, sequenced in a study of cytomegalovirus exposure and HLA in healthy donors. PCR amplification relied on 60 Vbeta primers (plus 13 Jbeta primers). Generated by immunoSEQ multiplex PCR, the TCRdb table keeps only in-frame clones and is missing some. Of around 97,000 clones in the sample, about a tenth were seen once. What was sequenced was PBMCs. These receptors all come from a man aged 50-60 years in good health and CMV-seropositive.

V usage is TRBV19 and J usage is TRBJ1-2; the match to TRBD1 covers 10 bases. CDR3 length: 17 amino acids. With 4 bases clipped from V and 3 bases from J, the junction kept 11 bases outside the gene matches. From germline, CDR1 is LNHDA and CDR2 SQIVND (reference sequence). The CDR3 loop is CASSTQFLTGGDYGYTF. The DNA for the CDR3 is TGTGCCAGTAGTACCCAATTTCTGACAGGGGGCGACTATGGCTACACCTTC.

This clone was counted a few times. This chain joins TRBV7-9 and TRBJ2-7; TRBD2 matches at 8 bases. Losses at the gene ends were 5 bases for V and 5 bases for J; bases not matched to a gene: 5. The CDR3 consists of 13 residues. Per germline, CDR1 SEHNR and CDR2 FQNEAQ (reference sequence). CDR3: CASSPGGRHEQYF. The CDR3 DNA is TGTGCCAGCAGCCCGGGGGGGAGGCACGAGCAGTACTTC.

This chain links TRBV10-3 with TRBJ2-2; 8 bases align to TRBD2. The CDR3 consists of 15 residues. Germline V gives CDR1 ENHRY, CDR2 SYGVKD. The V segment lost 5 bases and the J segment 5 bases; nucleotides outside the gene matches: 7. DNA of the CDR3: TGTGCCATCAGTAGGCTAGCGGGTCAAACCGGGGAGCTGTTTTTT. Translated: CAISRLAGQTGELFF.

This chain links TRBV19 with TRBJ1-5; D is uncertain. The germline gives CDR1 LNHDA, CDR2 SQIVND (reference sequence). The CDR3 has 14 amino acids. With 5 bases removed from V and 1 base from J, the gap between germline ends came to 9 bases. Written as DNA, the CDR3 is TGTGCCAGTAGTGCGACATTGAGCAATCAGCCCCAGCATTTT. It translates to CASSATLSNQPQHF.

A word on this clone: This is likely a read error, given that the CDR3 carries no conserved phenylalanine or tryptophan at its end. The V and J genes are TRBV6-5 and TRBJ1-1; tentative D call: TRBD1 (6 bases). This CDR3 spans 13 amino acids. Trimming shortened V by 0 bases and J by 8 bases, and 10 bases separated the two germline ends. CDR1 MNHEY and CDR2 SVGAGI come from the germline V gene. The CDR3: CASSYSSTGEAFL. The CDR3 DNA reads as TGTGCCAGCAGTTACTCGAGTACAGGGGAAGCTTTCCTT.